Included here is one T cell receptor beta chain sequence, with context. The antigen this receptor binds is unknown. Base qualities were left out, and no much larger clone turns up one base away. This sample is part of a study of T-cell reconstitution after alpha-beta-depleted transplantation in children (dated by TCRdb to 2016 to 2017). Regarding the complete study: Using TCR repertoire profiling, the study quantitatively followed how T-cell immune reconstitution unfolded in children after TCRalphabeta/CD19-depleted allogeneic hematopoietic cell transplantation. General conclusions and limits of the study: The apparently early recovery of alphabetaT-cell counts about two months after transplant reportedly depended on only several hundred rapidly expanded clones that came from non-depleted graft cells. Over the following months the frequencies of hyperexpanded clones went down, and after one year T-cell counts and TCRbeta diversity were mostly credited to newly produced T cells. The high TCRbeta diversity at day 60 in some patients was ascribed to recipient T cells and intrathymic progenitors that had survived conditioning.

Receptor amplification or capture employed PCR. The run used an Illumina HiSeq 2500. Molecular barcoding was employed in the preparation of TCR libraries, with unique molecular identifiers being used to normalize TCRbeta repertoire quantification. TCRdb handled the public reads itself, with Q25 trimming in fastp and clone calling in MiXCR, and kept productive beta chains. Rows are unified per CDR3 protein, each entry keeping the most common DNA and genes. Counted in this sample were around 300,000 distinct CDR3 sequences; approximately 10% of them appeared once. Of the sample, 23% falls within the top ten clones. CDR1 and CDR2, per the germline V gene (reference sequence), are LNHDA and SQIVND. V is pared back by 6 bases and J by 4 bases, with 15 bases lying between the germline termini. CDR3 length: 14 amino acids, cysteine to phenylalanine. Just CDR3 DNA is preserved here, 42 bases in frame from base 1.

The treatment or condition label of this sample denotes: allogeneic hematopoietic cell transplantation with graft depleted of TCRalphabeta T cells and CD19 B cells. Transplant recipients were children who received TCRalphabeta/CD19-depleted allogeneic hematopoietic cell grafts. This clonotype originated in a male patient aged 2-10 years who had a stem cell transplant for chronic granulomatous disease, so the T cells may come from the graft donor. Source: peripheral blood, taken 180 days after TCRalphabeta/CD19-depleted stem cell transplant. The chain uses TRBV19 and TRBJ1-1, and possibly TRBD1, on 6 matching bases. The bases are TGTGCCAGTAGCGAGGGGGGTATAGGCACTGAAGCTTTCTTT. Translated, it reads CASSEGGIGTEAFF.